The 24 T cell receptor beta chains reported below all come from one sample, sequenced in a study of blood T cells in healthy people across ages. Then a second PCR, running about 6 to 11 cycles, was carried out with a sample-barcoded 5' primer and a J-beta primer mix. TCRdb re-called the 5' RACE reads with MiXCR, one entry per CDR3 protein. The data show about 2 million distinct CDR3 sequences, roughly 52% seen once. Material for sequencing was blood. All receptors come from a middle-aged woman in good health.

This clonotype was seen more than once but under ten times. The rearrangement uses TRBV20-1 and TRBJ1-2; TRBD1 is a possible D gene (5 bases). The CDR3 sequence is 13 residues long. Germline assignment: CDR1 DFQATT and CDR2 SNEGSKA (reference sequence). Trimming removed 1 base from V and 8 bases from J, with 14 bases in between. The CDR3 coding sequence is TGCAGTGCTAGAGGGGTGCGCAAGGGGGGCTACACCTTC. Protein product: CSARGVRKGGYTF.

CDR3 nucleotide sequence: TGTGCCACCAGTTACGGCCAGGCCTACGAGCAGTACTTC. Protein: CATSYGQAYEQYF. The V and J genes are TRBV24-1 and TRBJ2-7, with D hard to call. V was shortened by 6 bases and J by 2 bases, with 10 bases between the two germline ends. The CDR3 is 13 amino acids. Germline-derived CDR1 and CDR2 are KGHDR and SFDVKD.

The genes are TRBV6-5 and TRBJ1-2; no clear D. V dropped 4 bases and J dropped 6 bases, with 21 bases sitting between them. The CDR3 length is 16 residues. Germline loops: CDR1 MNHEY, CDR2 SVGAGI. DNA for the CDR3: TGTGCCAGCAGTTCTCGAGGTTTGCAGTCCCGGAATGGCTACACCTTC. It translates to CASSSRGLQSRNGYTF.

Here the CDR3 reads CASNGRGGAYEQYF. The CDR3 nucleotides are TGTGCCAGCAATGGCCGGGGCGGAGCCTACGAGCAGTACTTC. This chain uses TRBV27 with TRBJ2-7; tentatively, D is TRBD1 or TRBD2 (5 bases each). Deletions cut 7 bases from V and 2 bases from J, with 15 bases between. The CDR3 extends over 14 amino acids. CDR1 is MNHEY, CDR2 SMNVEV, per germline (reference sequence).

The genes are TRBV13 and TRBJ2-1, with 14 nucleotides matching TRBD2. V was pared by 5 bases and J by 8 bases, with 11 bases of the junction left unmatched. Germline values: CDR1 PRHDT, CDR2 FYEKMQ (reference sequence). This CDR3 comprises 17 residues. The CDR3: CASSPHRLAGGRYEQFF. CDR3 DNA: TGTGCCAGCAGCCCTCACCGACTAGCGGGGGGGCGGTATGAGCAGTTCTTC.

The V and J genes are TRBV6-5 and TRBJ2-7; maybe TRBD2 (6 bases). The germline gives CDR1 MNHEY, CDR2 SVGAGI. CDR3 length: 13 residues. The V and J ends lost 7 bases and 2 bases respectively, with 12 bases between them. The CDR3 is CASTGVTPYEQYF. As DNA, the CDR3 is TGTGCCAGCACGGGGGTCACCCCCTACGAGCAGTACTTC.

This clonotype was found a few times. The CDR3 here is CSALEPGYTF. Here the CDR3 DNA reads TGCAGTGCTCTAGAACCTGGCTACACCTTC. The chain has TRBV20-1 and TRBJ1-2; D gene ambiguous. V lost 5 bases and J lost 7, with 8 bases in between. Germline V gene data show CDR1 as DFQATT and CDR2 as SNEGSKA (reference sequence). The length of the CDR3 is 10 residues.

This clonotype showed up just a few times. CDR3 nucleotides: TGTGCCAGCAGTCTCCAGGGGGAAGTGGGTGAGCAGTTCTTC. This translates into CASSLQGEVGEQFF. The V and J genes are TRBV25-1 and TRBJ2-1, with 7 bases matching TRBD1. The CDR3 consists of 14 residues. J lost 9 bases, V lost 5 bases, and 10 bases had no gene match. Per the germline V gene, CDR1 is MGHDK and CDR2 is SYGVNS.

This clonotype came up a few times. CDR3 DNA: TGTGCCAGCAGTGAAGGACAGGGCCTGAGGTACACCTTC. It specifies CASSEGQGLRYTF. The chain has TRBV25-1 and TRBJ1-2, with TRBD1 identical over 8 bases. CDR1 and CDR2 (germline): MGHDK, SYGVNS. The CDR3 is 13 residues long. The J segment lost 11 bases and the V segment lost 2 bases, leaving 7 bases of the junction unmatched.

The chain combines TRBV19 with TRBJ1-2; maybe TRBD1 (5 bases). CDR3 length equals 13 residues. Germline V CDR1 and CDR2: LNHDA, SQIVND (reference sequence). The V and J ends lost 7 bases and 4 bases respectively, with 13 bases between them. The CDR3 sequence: CASTLDRVYGYTF. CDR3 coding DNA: TGTGCCAGTACTCTCGACAGAGTCTATGGCTACACCTTC.

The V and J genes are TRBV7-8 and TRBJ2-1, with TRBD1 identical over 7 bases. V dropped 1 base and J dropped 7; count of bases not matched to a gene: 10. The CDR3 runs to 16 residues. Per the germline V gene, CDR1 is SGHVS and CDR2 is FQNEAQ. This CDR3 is CASSLVGTAKENEQFF. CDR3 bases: TGTGCCAGCAGCTTAGTTGGGACAGCCAAAGAGAATGAGCAGTTCTTC.

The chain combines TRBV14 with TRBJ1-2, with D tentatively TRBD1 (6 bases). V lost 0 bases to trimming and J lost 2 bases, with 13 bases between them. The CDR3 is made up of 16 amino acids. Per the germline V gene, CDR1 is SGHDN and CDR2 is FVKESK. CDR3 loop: CASSQDPTGLNYGYTF. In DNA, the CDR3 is TGTGCCAGCAGCCAAGATCCCACAGGGCTGAACTATGGCTACACCTTC. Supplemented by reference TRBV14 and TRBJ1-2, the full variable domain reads EAGVTQFPSHSVIEKGQTVTLRCDPISGHDNLYWYRRVMGKEIKFLLHFVKESKQDESGMPNNRFLAERTGGTYSTLKVQPAELEDSGVYFCASSQDPTGLNYGYTFGSGTRLTVV.

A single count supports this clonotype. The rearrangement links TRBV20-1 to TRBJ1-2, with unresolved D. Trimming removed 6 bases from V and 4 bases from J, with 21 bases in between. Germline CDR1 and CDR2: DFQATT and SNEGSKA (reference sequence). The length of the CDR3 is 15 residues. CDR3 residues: CSAPTGIRLLYGYTF. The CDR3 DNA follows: TGCAGTGCCCCGACGGGGATCCGGCTCCTCTATGGCTACACCTTC.

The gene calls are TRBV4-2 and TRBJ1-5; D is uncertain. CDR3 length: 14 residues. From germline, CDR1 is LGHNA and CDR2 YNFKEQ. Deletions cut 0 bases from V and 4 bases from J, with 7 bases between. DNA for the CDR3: TGTGCCAGCAGCCAAGATCAAGAGAATCAGCCCCAGCATTTT. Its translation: CASSQDQENQPQHF.

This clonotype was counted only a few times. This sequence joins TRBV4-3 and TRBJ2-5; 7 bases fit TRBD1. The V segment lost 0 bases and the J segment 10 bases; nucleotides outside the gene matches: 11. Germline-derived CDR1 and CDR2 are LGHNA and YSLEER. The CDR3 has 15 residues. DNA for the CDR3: TGCGCCAGCAGCCAAGATACCGGGACAGCTTCCAGCCAGTACTTC. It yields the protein CASSQDTGTASSQYF.

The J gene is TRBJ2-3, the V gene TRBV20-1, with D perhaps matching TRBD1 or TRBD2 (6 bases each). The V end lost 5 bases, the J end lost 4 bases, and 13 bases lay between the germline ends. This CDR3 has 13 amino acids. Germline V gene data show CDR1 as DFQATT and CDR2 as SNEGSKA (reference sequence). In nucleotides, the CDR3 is TGCAGTGCTGGAACCGGGGGCGCAGATACGCAGTATTTT. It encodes CSAGTGGADTQYF.

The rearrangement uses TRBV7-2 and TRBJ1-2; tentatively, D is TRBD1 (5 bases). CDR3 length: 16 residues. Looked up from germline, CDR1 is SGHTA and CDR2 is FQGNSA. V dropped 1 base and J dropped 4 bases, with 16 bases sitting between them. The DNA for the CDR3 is TGTGCCAGCAGCTTAGGATCCGGGGCGCTCAGCTATGGCTACACCTTC. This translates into CASSLGSGALSYGYTF.

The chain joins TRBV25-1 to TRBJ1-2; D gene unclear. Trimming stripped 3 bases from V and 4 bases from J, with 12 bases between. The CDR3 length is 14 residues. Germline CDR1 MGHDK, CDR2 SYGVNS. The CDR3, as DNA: TGTGCCAGCAGTGAGTCCACAGATCTCTATGGCTACACCTTC. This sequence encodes CASSESTDLYGYTF.

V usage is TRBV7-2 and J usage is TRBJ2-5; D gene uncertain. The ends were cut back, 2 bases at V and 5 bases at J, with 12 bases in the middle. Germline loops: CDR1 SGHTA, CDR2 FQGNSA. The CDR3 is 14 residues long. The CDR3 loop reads CASSLLPGAETQYF. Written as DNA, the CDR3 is TGTGCCAGCAGCTTATTGCCGGGCGCGGAGACCCAGTACTTC.

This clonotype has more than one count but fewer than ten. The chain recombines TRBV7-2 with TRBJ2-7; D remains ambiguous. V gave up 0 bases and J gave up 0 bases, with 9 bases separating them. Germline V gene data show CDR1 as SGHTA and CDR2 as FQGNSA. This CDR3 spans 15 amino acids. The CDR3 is CASSLAPPSSYEQYF. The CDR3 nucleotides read TGTGCCAGCAGCTTAGCGCCCCCCAGCTCCTACGAGCAGTACTTC.

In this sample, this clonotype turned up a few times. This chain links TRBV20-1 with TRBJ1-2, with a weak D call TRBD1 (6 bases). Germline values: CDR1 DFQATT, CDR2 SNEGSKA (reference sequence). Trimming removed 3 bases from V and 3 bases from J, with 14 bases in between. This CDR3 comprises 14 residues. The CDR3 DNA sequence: TGCAGTGCTAGTCGGGGGGGCCTAGACTATGGCTACACCTTC. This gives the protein CSASRGGLDYGYTF.

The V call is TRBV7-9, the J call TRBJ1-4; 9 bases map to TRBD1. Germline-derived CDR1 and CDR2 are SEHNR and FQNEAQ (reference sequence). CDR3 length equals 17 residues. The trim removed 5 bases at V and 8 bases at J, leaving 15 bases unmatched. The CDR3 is CASSRTIPGQGQEKLFF. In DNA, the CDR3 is TGTGCCAGCAGCCGAACCATCCCGGGACAGGGCCAGGAAAAACTGTTTTTT.

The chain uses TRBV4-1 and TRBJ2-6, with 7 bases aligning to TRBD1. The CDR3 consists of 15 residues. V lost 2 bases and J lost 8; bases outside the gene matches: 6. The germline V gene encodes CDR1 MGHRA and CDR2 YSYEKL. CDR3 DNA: TGCGCCAGCAGCCAACGCGACAGGGTATCCAACGTCCTGACTTTC. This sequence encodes CASSQRDRVSNVLTF.

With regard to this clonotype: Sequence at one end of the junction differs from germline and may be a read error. The CDR3 DNA sequence: TGTGCCAGCAGCTCCGAAGGATACAACTGTGGCTACACCTTC. It encodes CASSSEGYNCGYTF. The chain carries TRBV11-2 and TRBJ1-2, with D uncertain. Germline loops: CDR1 SGHAT, CDR2 FQNNGV. The CDR3 has 14 amino acids.